This entry is about one T cell receptor (beta chain). The source of the sample is a study of control samples from healthy donors and cancer patients. The protocol was immunoSEQ multiplex PCR, while the TCRdb copy is restricted to in-frame clones and leaves out a portion. This sample has 150,000 to 200,000 clones, with 80% to 95% found just once. V shed 8 bases, J shed 4 bases, and the junction held 7 bases outside the gene matches. CDR1 and CDR2 (germline): MNHEY, SVGAGI. The CDR3 totals 14 residues. The J gene is TRBJ1-4, the V gene TRBV6-5; TRBD1 matches 7 bases. The sequence came from a woman aged 30 to 39 in good health. Sequenced sample: blood. CDR3 nucleotides: TGTGCCAGCGGACTCTACAGGGGTAATGAAAAACTGTTTTTT. It translates to CASGLYRGNEKLFF.